Following are 27 T cell receptor beta chains from one sample sequenced in a study of blood T cell repertoires in COVID-19. Sequencing used immunoSEQ multiplex PCR; TCRdb keeps in-frame clones, though not all of them. The data contain 150,000 or so clones, around 82% of them seen just once; the ten biggest clones take up 13%. The source material was peripheral blood. The receptors derive from a man aged 55 to 70 with active or convalescent COVID-19.

The chain is built from TRBV2 and TRBJ2-2, with a tentative D call TRBD2 (6 bases). The CDR3 has 16 amino acids. The V and J ends lost 6 bases and 1 base respectively, with 15 bases between them. The germline V gene encodes CDR1 SNHLY and CDR2 FYNNEI. In DNA, the CDR3 is TGTGCCAGCAGGGGCCGGGGGTTAGGGAACACCGGGGAGCTGTTTTTT. It yields the protein CASRGRGLGNTGELFF.

The chain couples TRBV6-1 to TRBJ1-1, with D tentatively TRBD1 (6 bases). Germline assignment: CDR1 MNHNS and CDR2 SASEGT. The CDR3 is 14 residues long. V gave up 2 bases and J gave up 2 bases, with 9 bases separating them. The DNA of the CDR3 is TGTGCCAGCAGTGAACAGGGGCGTAACACTGAAGCTTTCTTT. Translation: CASSEQGRNTEAFF.

The gene calls are TRBV28 and TRBJ1-2; TRBD1 agrees at 7 bases. The germline gives CDR1 MDHEN, CDR2 SYDVKM. The CDR3 runs 15 residues. V shed 5 bases, J shed 4 bases, and the junction held 10 bases outside the gene matches. In DNA form, the CDR3 reads TGTGCCAGCAGTCTCACTTCGACAGGGAGCTATGGCTACACCTTC. Translation: CASSLTSTGSYGYTF.

This clone has a single count. The chain uses TRBV7-9 and TRBJ1-2, with 9 bases lining up with TRBD1. This CDR3 comprises 12 residues. From germline, CDR1 is SEHNR and CDR2 FQNEAQ (reference sequence). V dropped 3 bases and J dropped 8; count of bases not matched to a gene: 1. CDR3 sequence: CASSFGTGGYTF. CDR3 nucleotide sequence: TGTGCCAGCAGCTTTGGGACAGGGGGCTACACCTTC.

The sample holds a few counts of this clone. The chain employs TRBV4-2 and TRBJ1-5; no reliable D call. Per germline, CDR1 LGHNA and CDR2 YNFKEQ. The CDR3 sequence is 13 residues long. Trimming pared 0 bases from V and 7 bases from J, leaving 7 bases between. This chain's CDR3 is CASSQERYQPQHF. The DNA of the CDR3 is TGTGCCAGCAGCCAAGAGAGGTACCAGCCCCAGCATTTT.

This chain connects TRBV5-6 to TRBJ1-4; D unresolved. V lost 4 bases and J 5 bases, leaving 12 bases between the germline ends. There are 14 residues in the CDR3. Germline CDR1 reads SGHDT; CDR2 reads YYEEEE. CDR3 sequence: CASSPEGWNEKLFF. The CDR3 nucleotides read TGTGCCAGCAGCCCCGAGGGATGGAATGAAAAACTGTTTTTT.

This clone was seen just once. V is TRBV4-3 and J is TRBJ2-1; 7 bases align to TRBD2. Germline CDR1 is LGHNA and CDR2 is YSLEER. There are 16 residues in the CDR3. With V trimmed by 0 bases and J by 7 bases, 9 bases remained unmatched. The CDR3 sequence: CASSQDSGGSWNEQFF. The CDR3 DNA sequence: TGCGCCAGCAGCCAAGATTCGGGCGGGAGCTGGAATGAGCAGTTCTTC.

V and J are TRBV5-1 and TRBJ2-7, with D perhaps TRBD2 (5 bases). Germline CDR1 reads SGHRS; CDR2 reads YFSETQ. This CDR3 spans 15 amino acids. The germline V and J ends were trimmed by 2 bases and 2 bases, with 14 bases remaining between them. The CDR3 DNA sequence: TGCGCCAGCAGCTTTTCCGGGATAAACACCTACGAGCAGTACTTC. It is translated as CASSFSGINTYEQYF.

V usage is TRBV7-9 and J usage is TRBJ1-4, with 11 bases aligning to TRBD1. Germline CDR1 reads SEHNR; CDR2 reads FQNEAQ (reference sequence). The CDR3 covers 17 residues. The ends lost 5 bases at V and 4 bases at J; junction bases unmatched: 9. The CDR3 spells CASSRDRGFLGNEKLFF. The CDR3 DNA is TGTGCCAGCAGCAGGGACAGGGGGTTTCTGGGTAATGAAAAACTGTTTTTT.

This chain connects TRBV19 to TRBJ1-6; 7 bases align to TRBD1. With 5 bases clipped from V and 1 base from J, the junction kept 2 bases outside the gene matches. The CDR3 loop spans 15 amino acids. Germline V gene sequence: CDR1 LNHDA, CDR2 SQIVND (reference sequence). The CDR3: CASSEGASYNSPLHF. The CDR3 nucleotides read TGTGCCAGTAGTGAGGGGGCGTCCTATAATTCACCCCTCCACTTT. The entire variable domain, with the rest obtained from reference TRBV19 and TRBJ1-6, is as follows: DGGITQSPKYLFRKEGQNVTLSCEQNLNHDAMYWYRQDPGQGLRLIYYSQIVNDFQKGDIAEGYSVSREKKESFPLTVTSAQKNPTAFYLCASSEGASYNSPLHFGNGTRLTVT.

The chain carries TRBV7-9 and TRBJ2-3, with TRBD1 matching 8 bases. This CDR3 contains 16 residues. After removal of 5 bases from V and 1 base from J, the junction contained 8 bases not matched to a gene. Germline assignment: CDR1 SEHNR and CDR2 FQNEAQ (reference sequence). The CDR3, as DNA: TGTGCCAGCAGCCTCTCCCCGACAGGGGGCACAGATACGCAGTATTTT. It translates to CASSLSPTGGTDTQYF. Variable domain in full (rest from reference TRBV7-9 and TRBJ2-3): DTGVSQNPRHKITKRGQNVTFRCDPISEHNRLYWYRQTLGQGPEFLTYFQNEAQLEKSRLLSDRFSAERPKGSFSTLEIQRTEQGDSAMYLCASSLSPTGGTDTQYFGPGTRLTVL.

The table lists this clone with a few counts. The junction does not match germline at one end; this may be a read error. The rearrangement uses TRBV6-5 and TRBJ1-5; D perhaps matches TRBD1 (5 bases). This CDR3 is built from 14 residues. Germline CDR1 reads MNHEY; CDR2 reads SVGAGI. The CDR3 DNA is TGTGCCAGCAGCCTCAGGGATAGCTATCAGCCCCAGCATTTT. Translation gives CASSLRDSYQPQHF.

This chain uses TRBV28 with TRBJ2-1; 10 nucleotides agree with TRBD1. The CDR3 has 15 amino acids. Trimming at V came to 6 bases and at J to 8 bases, leaving 10 bases not matched to a gene. Germline values: CDR1 MDHEN, CDR2 SYDVKM. CDR3 amino acids: CASSDSGQGRHEQFF. In DNA form, the CDR3 reads TGTGCCAGCAGCGACTCGGGACAGGGGAGACATGAGCAGTTCTTC.

The V gene is TRBV5-1, the J gene TRBJ2-1, with 8 bases that match TRBD1. The germline gives CDR1 SGHRS, CDR2 YFSETQ. Losses at the gene ends were 2 bases for V and 5 bases for J; bases not matched to a gene: 6. The CDR3 sequence is 15 residues long. The CDR3 reads CASSFRDRRDNEQFF. DNA for the CDR3: TGCGCCAGCAGCTTCCGGGACAGGAGAGACAATGAGCAGTTCTTC.

CDR3 sequence reads: CASSPLYRTDQETQYF. CDR3 nucleotide sequence: TGTGCCAGCTCACCCCTTTACAGGACAGACCAAGAGACCCAGTACTTC. The chain recombines TRBV18 with TRBJ2-5, with a tentative D call TRBD1 (6 bases). V was pared by 3 bases and J by 0 bases, with 14 bases between. Germline V gives CDR1 KGHSH, CDR2 LQKENI. The CDR3 runs to 16 residues.

V is TRBV19 and J is TRBJ2-1; tentative D call: TRBD2 (5 bases). This CDR3 has 15 residues. Trimming shortened V by 3 bases and J by 4 bases, and 13 bases separated the two germline ends. Germline CDR1 is LNHDA and CDR2 is SQIVND (reference sequence). CDR3 nucleotide sequence: TGTGCCAGTAGTATTAACCTAGCCGGATACAATGAGCAGTTCTTC. Translated, it gives CASSINLAGYNEQFF.

This rearrangement joins TRBV5-6 to TRBJ1-3; 10 bases match TRBD1. The CDR3 runs 16 residues. Germline CDR1 and CDR2: SGHDT and YYEEEE. The ends lost 4 bases at V and 1 base at J; junction bases unmatched: 5. The CDR3 bases are TGTGCCAGCAGCAAGGACAGGGGGAGATCTGGAAACACCATATATTTT. Translated, it gives CASSKDRGRSGNTIYF.

There are a few counts of this clone. The rearrangement links TRBV14 to TRBJ2-1, with D possibly TRBD2 on 5 matching bases. Germline V gives CDR1 SGHDN, CDR2 FVKESK. V lost 4 bases to trimming and J lost 4 bases, with 14 bases between them. The length of the CDR3 is 15 residues. The CDR3, as DNA: TGTGCCAGCAGCCTGGGGTCTAGCCCTTACAATGAGCAGTTCTTC. Translated: CASSLGSSPYNEQFF.

The chain has TRBV5-4 and TRBJ2-7, with 8 bases matching TRBD2. This CDR3 comprises 14 residues. Per the germline V gene, CDR1 is SGHNT and CDR2 is YYREEE (reference sequence). V was clipped by 0 bases and J by 5 bases; unmatched bases: 4. CDR3 residues: CASSLAGRAHEQYF. The CDR3 DNA reads TGTGCCAGCAGCTTGGCCGGGAGGGCTCACGAGCAGTACTTC.

The rearrangement uses TRBV29-1 and TRBJ1-1, with D unclear. This CDR3 has 10 amino acids. CDR1 is SQVTM and CDR2 is ANQGSEA in the germline V gene. In DNA, the CDR3 is TGCGCGACTATCTCGACTGAAGCTTTCTTT. It translates to CATISTEAFF.

The chain joins TRBV7-9 to TRBJ1-6; tentatively, D is TRBD1 (5 bases). Trimming shortened V by 0 bases and J by 7 bases, and 10 bases separated the two germline ends. This CDR3 region has 15 residues. Germline V gene lookup returns CDR1 SEHNR and CDR2 FQNEAQ (reference sequence). The DNA for the CDR3 is TGTGCCAGCAGCTTAGCCGGGGGGTCCAATTCACCCCTCCACTTT. This codes for CASSLAGGSNSPLHF.

The chain is built from TRBV20-1 and TRBJ2-5, with 12 nucleotides matching TRBD2. Trimming removed 3 bases from V and 5 bases from J; junction bases left unmatched: 4. Germline V gene data show CDR1 as DFQATT and CDR2 as SNEGSKA (reference sequence). The CDR3 sequence is 14 residues long. CDR3 sequence (DNA): TGCAGTGCTAGTCTAGCGGGAGGGCTGGAGACCCAGTACTTC. It codes for CSASLAGGLETQYF.

The DNA for the CDR3 is TGCGCCAGCAGTCCACGAGGGCTAGCGGGAGTCGGGGAGCTGTTTTTT. This sequence encodes CASSPRGLAGVGELFF. The gene calls are TRBV10-2 and TRBJ2-2; TRBD2 matches at 10 bases. Unmatched junction bases numbered 10, after V lost 5 bases and J lost 7 bases. The CDR3 runs to 16 residues. The germline CDR1 and CDR2 sequences are WSHSY and SAAADI.

This chain links TRBV5-1 with TRBJ2-5; 10 positions agree with TRBD1. This CDR3 spans 15 amino acids. Germline trimming cut 1 base from V and 5 bases from J; bases unmatched to any gene: 5. Germline V gene sequence: CDR1 SGHRS, CDR2 YFSETQ. This chain's CDR3 is CASSLWGDRGETQYF. CDR3 in DNA: TGCGCCAGCAGCTTGTGGGGGGACAGGGGCGAGACCCAGTACTTC. Drawing the rest from reference TRBV5-1 and TRBJ2-5, the complete variable domain is KAGVTQTPRYLIKTRGQQVTLSCSPISGHRSVSWYQQTPGQGLQFLFEYFSETQRNKGNFPGRFSGRQFSNSRSEMNVSTLELGDSALYLCASSLWGDRGETQYFGPGTRLLVL.

The chain joins TRBV29-1 to TRBJ2-3, with a possible D match to TRBD1 (6 bases). Germline V gives CDR1 SQVTM, CDR2 ANQGSEA. The length of the CDR3 is 16 residues. V was cut by 3 bases and J by 2 bases, with 18 bases left in between. The CDR3: CSVDGVRTANTDTQYF. In DNA form, the CDR3 reads TGCAGCGTTGATGGGGTCCGGACAGCCAACACAGATACGCAGTATTTT.

This rearrangement joins TRBV6-2 or TRBV6-3 to TRBJ2-5; D not resolved. Trimming cost V 0 bases and J 5 bases, with 4 bases left between them. The CDR3 contains 12 residues. Germline assignment: CDR1 MNHEY and CDR2 SVGEGT. This CDR3 is CASSYSSETQYF. Written as DNA, the CDR3 is TGTGCCAGCAGTTACTCGTCGGAGACCCAGTACTTC.

The V and J genes are TRBV7-2 and TRBJ1-1, with 7 bases matching TRBD1. The V gene end was trimmed by 0 bases and the J gene end by 6 bases; junction bases not matched to a gene: 10. The CDR3 has 16 amino acids. Germline CDR1 reads SGHTA; CDR2 reads FQGNSA. CDR3 sequence (DNA): TGTGCCAGCAGCTTAGCGTCCGGAGGGGGCGGCTCTGAAGCTTTCTTT. Translated: CASSLASGGGGSEAFF.